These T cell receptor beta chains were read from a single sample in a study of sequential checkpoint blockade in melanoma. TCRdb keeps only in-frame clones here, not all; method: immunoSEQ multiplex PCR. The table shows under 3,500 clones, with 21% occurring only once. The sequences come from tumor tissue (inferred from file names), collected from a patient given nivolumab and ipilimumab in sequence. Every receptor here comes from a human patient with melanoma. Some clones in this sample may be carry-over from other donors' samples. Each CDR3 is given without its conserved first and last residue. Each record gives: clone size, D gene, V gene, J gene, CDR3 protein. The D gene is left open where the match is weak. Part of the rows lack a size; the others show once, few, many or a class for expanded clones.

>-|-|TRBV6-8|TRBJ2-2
ASSFPPWTSTNTGELF
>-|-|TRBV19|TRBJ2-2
ATFWGRGTGELF
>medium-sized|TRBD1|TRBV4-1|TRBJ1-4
ASSPTTGLQREKLF
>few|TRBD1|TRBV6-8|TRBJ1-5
ASSFNLGGQGNQPQH
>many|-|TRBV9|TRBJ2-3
ASSAPAGDGGPGDTQY
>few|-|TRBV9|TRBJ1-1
ASSVEVDNTEAF
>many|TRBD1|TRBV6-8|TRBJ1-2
ASSRDRGPINYGYT
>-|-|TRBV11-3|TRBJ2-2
ASSSATVVTGELF
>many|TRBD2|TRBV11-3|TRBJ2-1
ASSSSSGGYNEQF
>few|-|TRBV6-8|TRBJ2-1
ASGGKGSSYNEQF
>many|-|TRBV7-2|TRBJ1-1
ASLKQELTEAF
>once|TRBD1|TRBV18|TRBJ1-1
ASSPPTGVNTEAF
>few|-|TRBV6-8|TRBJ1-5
ASNSNGQPQH
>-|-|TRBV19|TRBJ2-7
ASSVDLFTYEQY
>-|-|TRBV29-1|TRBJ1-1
SVEPGRTEAF
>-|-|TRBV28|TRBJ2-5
ASSLRTAGPETQY
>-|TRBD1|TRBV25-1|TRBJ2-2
ASAPSGTGGTGELF
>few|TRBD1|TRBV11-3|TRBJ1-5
ASSRDRVDQPQH
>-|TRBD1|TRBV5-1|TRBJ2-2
ASSLPDRALNTGELF
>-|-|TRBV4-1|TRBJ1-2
ASSQDSGISNYGYT
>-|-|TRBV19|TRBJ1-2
ASSIEARYGYT
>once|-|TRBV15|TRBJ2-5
ATSKISVRETQY
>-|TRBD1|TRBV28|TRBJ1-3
ASRATGAGNTIY
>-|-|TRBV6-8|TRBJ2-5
ASSATGQETQY
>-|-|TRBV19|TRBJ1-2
ASSEGGSNYGYT
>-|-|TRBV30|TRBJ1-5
AWSPDSNQPQH
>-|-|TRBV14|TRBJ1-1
ASSLPGMNTEAF
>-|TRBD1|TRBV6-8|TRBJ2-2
ASRNQGAATGELF
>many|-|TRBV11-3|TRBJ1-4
ASSLSGSGWGEKLF
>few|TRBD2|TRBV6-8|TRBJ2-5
ASNPTRLAQETQY
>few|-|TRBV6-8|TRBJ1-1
ASSPIQPNTEAF
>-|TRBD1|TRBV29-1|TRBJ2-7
SVASTGGVYEQY
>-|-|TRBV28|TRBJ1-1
ASSLGQLREAF
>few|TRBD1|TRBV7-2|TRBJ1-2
ASSPQGVEGYT
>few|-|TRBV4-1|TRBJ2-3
ASSQLPTTSSTDTQY
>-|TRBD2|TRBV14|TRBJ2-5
ASSQERGGPGPETQY
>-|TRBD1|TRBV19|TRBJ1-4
ASGDRARVATNEKLF
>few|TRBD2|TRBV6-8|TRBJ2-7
ASRTSGGSSYEQY
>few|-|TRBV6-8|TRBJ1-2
ASSVDESNGYT
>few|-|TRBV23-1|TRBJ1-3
ASSHPGDSGNTIY
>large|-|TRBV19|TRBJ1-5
ASSRGYNQPQH
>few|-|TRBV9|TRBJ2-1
ASSVAPGINNEQF
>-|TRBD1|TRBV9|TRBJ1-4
ASGSTGGDEKLF
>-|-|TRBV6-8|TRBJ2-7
ASSFTNGEQY